The T cell receptor beta chain described here comes from a study of cytomegalovirus exposure and HLA in healthy donors. General observations from the study: TCR beta sequences numbering around 15,000 were associated with HLA alleles at 0.05 false discovery rate in a later analysis. In a later analysis, HLA-associated TCR beta chains were more clonally expanded than equally common others. In a later analysis, TCR beta V- and J-gene trimming was associated with a missense DCLRE1C variant.

Those who donated were healthy bone marrow donors. Of note for this clone: Antigen specificity is unknown.

PCR employed 60 Vbeta and 13 Jbeta primers. Using immunoSEQ multiplex PCR, the repertoire was profiled, and TCRdb retains in-frame clones only, with some absent. This sample has about 140,000 clones, with approximately 88% found just once. CDR1 is KGHSH and CDR2 is LQKENI in the germline V gene. V shed 3 bases and J 3 bases; nucleotides not matched to a gene: 15. The CDR3 sequence is 18 residues long. This chain uses TRBV18 with TRBJ2-3, with TRBD2 matching over 7 bases. This TCR was sampled from a woman aged 40 to 50 in good health and CMV-seronegative. The sample comprised PBMCs. Written as DNA, the CDR3 is TGTGCCAGCTCACCGATTGTTTTTGCGGGAGTCCCGACAGATACGCAGTATTTT. Its protein product is CASSPIVFAGVPTDTQYF. Full variable domain (outside the CDR3, taken from reference TRBV18 and TRBJ2-3): NAGVMQNPRHLVRRRGQEARLRCSPMKGHSHVYWYRQLPEEGLKFMVYLQKENIIDESGMPKERFSAEFPKEGPSILRIQQVVRGDSAAYFCASSPIVFAGVPTDTQYFGPGTRLTVL.